This T cell receptor (beta chain) was obtained from a study of glioma-infiltrating T cells after dendritic cell vaccination. This CDR3 has 17 residues. The time point here: after dendritic cell vaccination, including at tumor progression/relapse. Only patients with spare fresh-frozen tumor and over two years of follow-up were included. Clones were read by immunoSEQ multiplex PCR, and TCRdb kept only the in-frame ones, dropping some. The sample records 85,000 or so clones, roughly 85% being singletons. The clonotype comes from a human donor with glioblastoma. The chain combines TRBV21-1 with TRBJ2-1; whether TRBD2, the table's D call, matches the DNA was not checked. TRBV21-1 counts as a pseudogene. Sequenced here: blood, sampled after dendritic cell vaccination. This CDR3 is CASSKEVAGGLVNEQFF. In DNA, the CDR3 is TGTGCCAGCAGCAAAGAAGTAGCGGGGGGCTTAGTGAATGAGCAGTTCTTC.